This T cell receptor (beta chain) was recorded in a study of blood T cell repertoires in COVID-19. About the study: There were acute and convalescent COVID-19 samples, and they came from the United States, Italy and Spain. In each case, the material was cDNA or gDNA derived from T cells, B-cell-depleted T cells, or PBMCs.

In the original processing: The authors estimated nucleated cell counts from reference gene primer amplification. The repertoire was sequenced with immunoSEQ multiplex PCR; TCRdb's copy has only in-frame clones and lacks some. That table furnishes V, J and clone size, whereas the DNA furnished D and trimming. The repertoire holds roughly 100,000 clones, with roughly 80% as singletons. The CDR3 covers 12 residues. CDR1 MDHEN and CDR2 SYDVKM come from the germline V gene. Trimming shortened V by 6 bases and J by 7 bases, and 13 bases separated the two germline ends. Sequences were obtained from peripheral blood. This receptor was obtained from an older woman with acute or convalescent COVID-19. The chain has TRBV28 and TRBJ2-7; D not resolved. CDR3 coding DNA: TGTGCCAGCAGCCCAACCCGAGGAGAGCAGTACTTC. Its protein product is CASSPTRGEQYF.